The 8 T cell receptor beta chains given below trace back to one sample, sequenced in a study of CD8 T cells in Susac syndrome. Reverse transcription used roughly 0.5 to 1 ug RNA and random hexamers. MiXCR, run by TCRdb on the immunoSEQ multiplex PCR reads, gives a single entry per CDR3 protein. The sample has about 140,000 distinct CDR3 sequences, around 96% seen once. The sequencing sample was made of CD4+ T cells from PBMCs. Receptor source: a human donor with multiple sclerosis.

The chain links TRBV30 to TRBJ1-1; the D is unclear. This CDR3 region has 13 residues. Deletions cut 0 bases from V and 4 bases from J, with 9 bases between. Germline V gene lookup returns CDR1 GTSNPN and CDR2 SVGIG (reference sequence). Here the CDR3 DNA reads TGTGCCTGGAGTGTAGGGAGGCGCACTGAAGCTTTCTTT. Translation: CAWSVGRRTEAFF.

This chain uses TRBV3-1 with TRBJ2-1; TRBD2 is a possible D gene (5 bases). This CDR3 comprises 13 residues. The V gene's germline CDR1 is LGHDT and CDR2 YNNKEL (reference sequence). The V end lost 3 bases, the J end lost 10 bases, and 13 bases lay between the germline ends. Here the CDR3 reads CASSQGLAPEQFF. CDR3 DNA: TGTGCCAGCAGCCAGGGCCTAGCACCCGAGCAGTTCTTC.

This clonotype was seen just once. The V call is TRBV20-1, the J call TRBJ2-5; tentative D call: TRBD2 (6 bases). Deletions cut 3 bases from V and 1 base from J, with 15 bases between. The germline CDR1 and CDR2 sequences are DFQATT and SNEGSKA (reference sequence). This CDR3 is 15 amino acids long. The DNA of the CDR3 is TGCAGTGCTAGGGTTGAGGGACTCATCCAAGAGACCCAGTACTTC. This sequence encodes CSARVEGLIQETQYF.

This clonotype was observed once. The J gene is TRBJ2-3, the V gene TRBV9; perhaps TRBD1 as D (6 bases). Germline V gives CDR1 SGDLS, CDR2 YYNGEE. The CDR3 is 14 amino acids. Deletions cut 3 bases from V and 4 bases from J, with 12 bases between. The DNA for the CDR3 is TGTGCCAGCAGCGCCCAGGGGACCGCAGATACGCAGTATTTT. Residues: CASSAQGTADTQYF.

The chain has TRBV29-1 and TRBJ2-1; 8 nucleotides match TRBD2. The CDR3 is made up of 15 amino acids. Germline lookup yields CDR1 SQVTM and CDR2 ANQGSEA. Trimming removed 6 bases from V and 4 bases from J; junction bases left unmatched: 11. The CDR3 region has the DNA TGCAGCGTCACCATTTTAGCGGGAACATACAATGAGCAGTTCTTC. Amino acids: CSVTILAGTYNEQFF.

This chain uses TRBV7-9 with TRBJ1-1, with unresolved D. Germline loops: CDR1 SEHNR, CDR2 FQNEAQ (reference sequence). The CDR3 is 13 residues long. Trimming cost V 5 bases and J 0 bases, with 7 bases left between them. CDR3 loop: CASSRGVNTEAFF. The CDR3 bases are TGTGCCAGCAGCCGGGGAGTGAACACTGAAGCTTTCTTT.

CDR3 nucleotide sequence: TGTGCCAGCAGTGATGCGGTGTTTCCGGGGGGCTACACCTTC. Protein product: CASSDAVFPGGYTF. The genes are TRBV25-1 and TRBJ1-2; no clear D gene. Germline V lookup: CDR1 MGHDK, CDR2 SYGVNS. This CDR3 contains 14 residues. V was pared by 3 bases and J by 8 bases, with 16 bases between.

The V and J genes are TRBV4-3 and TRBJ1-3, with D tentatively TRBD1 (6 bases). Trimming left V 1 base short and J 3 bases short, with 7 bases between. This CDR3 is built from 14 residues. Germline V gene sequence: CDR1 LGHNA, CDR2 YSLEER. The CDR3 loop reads CASSQVRGGNTIYF. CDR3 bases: TGCGCCAGCAGCCAAGTCAGGGGTGGAAACACCATATATTTT.